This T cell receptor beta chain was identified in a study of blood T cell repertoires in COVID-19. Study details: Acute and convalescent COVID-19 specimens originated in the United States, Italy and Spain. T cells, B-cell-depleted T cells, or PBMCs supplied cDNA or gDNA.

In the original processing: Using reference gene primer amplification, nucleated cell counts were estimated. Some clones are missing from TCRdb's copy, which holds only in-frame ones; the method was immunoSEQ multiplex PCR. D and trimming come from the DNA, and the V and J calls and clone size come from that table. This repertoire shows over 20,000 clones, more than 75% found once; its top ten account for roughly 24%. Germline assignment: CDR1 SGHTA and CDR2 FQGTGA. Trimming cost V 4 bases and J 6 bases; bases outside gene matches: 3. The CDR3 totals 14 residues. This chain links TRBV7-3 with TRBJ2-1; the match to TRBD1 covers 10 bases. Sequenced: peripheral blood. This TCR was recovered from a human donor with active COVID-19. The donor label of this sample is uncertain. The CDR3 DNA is TGTGCCAGCAGCTCCGGGACAGGGGCCAATGAGCAGTTCTTC. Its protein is CASSSGTGANEQFF.